This T cell receptor beta chain was sequenced during a study of T cell responses to AZD1222 COVID-19 vaccine (dated by TCRdb to 2020 to 2023). Regarding the study in general: TCR sequencing was performed for about 250 trial participants, of whom roughly 200 were given two doses of AZD1222 and 26 were given two doses of MenACWY control vaccine. Trial participants were enrolled by age into 18-55, 56-69 and 70-plus year subgroups, with 148, 28 and 57 TCR-sequenced participants respectively. What the work shows at the level of the full study, not this receptor alone: Participants were mostly white British, with more females than males. The authors suggested clonal diversity may have been underestimated. A significant rise in spike-specific TCR breadth and depth was observed after two AZD1222 doses relative to day 0 and relative to MenACWY recipients. Because no day 14 peak-response samples were available, the repertoires could be characterized only after the peak T cell response. Reportedly, almost half of the unique spike-specific TCRs recognized epitopes lying outside the regions that are mutated in the B.1.351 and B.1.1.7 variants. The whole spike protein was spanned by vaccine-associated CD4 TCRs, and dominant responses were seen in regions 160-218 and 743-854. Conclusions about previously exposed vaccinees are limited because only a handful of AZD1222 recipients were SARS-CoV-2 seropositive at baseline. In the small 56-69-year group, the increase in depth fell short of significance, most likely because of low power.

Trimming costs V 4 bases and J 3 bases, and their ends lie 15 bases apart. CDR1 and CDR2 (LNHDA, SQIVND) derive from the germline V gene (reference sequence). The CDR3 runs 15 residues from the cysteine to the phenylalanine. The CDR3 DNA has 45 bases and is translated from base 1. Points on this clone: Its antigen target is currently unknown. The sample holds no much larger clone one base away, and base qualities are not on file.

The CDR3 regions of human TCRbeta chains were subjected to immunosequencing. The paper's processing steps were these. TCRs in the repertoires were matched against a reference library of SARS-CoV-2-specific TCRs that had been generated with the MIRA antigen-specificity platform. Breadth meant the fraction of unique TCRs that were SARS-CoV-2-associated, whereas depth meant the fraction of total T cells that were SARS-CoV-2-associated. Using the MIRA data, every spike-specific TCR was mapped to the spike region that the TCR reacted to and assigned to either a CD4 or a CD8 class. Log10-transformed breadth and depth values were compared by one-way ANOVA with Sidak's multiple comparisons tests. TCRdb limited this immuneACCESS table to in-frame rearrangements with V and J called. A share of clones is missing; checked studies link under half to unresolved V genes, and the rest is unexplained. V and J calls and clone size are given by that table; D and trimming were obtained from the DNA. This sample lists roughly 150,000 clones; around 90% were detected once. In total, the top ten clones hold 1.1% of the sample.

The meaning of the sample's time point label: about 28 days (+/-7) after the second vaccine dose. AZD1222 recipients whose second dose came at about 4 weeks and those whose second dose came at about 12 weeks were combined into one group, since spike-specific TCR depth and breadth did not differ between the two schedules. Vaccinee samples were obtained from the UK trials COV001 and COV002, which included a single-blind randomized controlled phase 2/3 trial of AZD1222 (ChAdOx1 nCoV-19) in healthy adults. For TCRbeta chain sequencing, PBMC samples from trial participants were taken at day 0 and at day 28 after the second dose.

The sequencing used peripheral blood, collected 28 days after the second AZD1222 dose. This TCR derives from an adult who received the AZD1222 COVID-19 vaccine. This sequence uses TRBV19 and TRBJ1-2, with a weak D call of TRBD1 (6 bases match). The base sequence is TGTGCCAGTAGTACTACAGGGTCAGGCGACTATGGCTACACCTTC. This translates into CASSTTGSGDYGYTF.